This T cell receptor (beta chain) came from a study of shared T cell receptors in the human thymus. Generated by immunoSEQ multiplex PCR, the TCRdb table keeps only in-frame clones and is missing some. The table lists about 660,000 clones, approximately 89% of them singletons. CDR1 and CDR2 from the germline V gene are MNHEY and SVGAGI. The CDR3 is made up of 15 amino acids. Between the trimmed V and J ends, which lost 6 bases and 7 bases, there was a span of 19 bases. The same specimen was also included in a second study, on human thymus T cells. That work contributes: Thymic and blood repertoires appeared to display a bias in their usage of V and J genes.

Sequencing was carried out using thymocytes. This clonotype was obtained from a boy under two years old with a congenital heart defect. The chain links TRBV6-5 to TRBJ1-5, with unresolved D. The CDR3 loop reads CASRPLGIHGQPQHF. The CDR3, as DNA: TGTGCCAGCAGGCCCCTCGGGATCCACGGCCAGCCCCAGCATTTT.